Each of the 12 T cell receptor beta chains below was sequenced from the same sample in a study of graft-versus-host responses after intestinal transplantation. Method: immunoSEQ multiplex PCR; TCRdb's copy keeps in-frame clones and lacks some. Of about 57,000 clones listed, roughly 90% are singletons. Sequencing used PBMCs, obtained 26 days after transplant. The receptors were sampled from a human patient who received an intestinal transplant, so some T cells may come from the graft donor.

This sequence joins TRBV4-2 and TRBJ1-1; weak D call: TRBD1 (5 bases). CDR3 length equals 12 residues. CDR1 is LGHNA and CDR2 is YNFKEQ in the germline V gene. The V end lost 0 bases, the J end lost 8 bases, and 7 bases lay between the germline ends. Written as DNA, the CDR3 is TGTGCCAGCAGCCAAGATAGGACAGAAGCTTTCTTT. It is translated as CASSQDRTEAFF.

V usage is TRBV7-8 and J usage is TRBJ2-7; D perhaps matches TRBD2 (5 bases). The germline V and J ends were trimmed by 4 bases and 0 bases, with 10 bases remaining between them. This CDR3 spans 14 amino acids. CDR1 is SGHVS, CDR2 FQNEAQ, per germline. The CDR3 nucleotides read TGTGCCAGCAGCTCGCCCGGGGACTCCTACGAGCAGTACGTC. Its translation is CASSSPGDSYEQYV.

The V gene is TRBV5-1, the J gene TRBJ2-7; 12 nucleotides agree with TRBD2. This CDR3 region has 16 residues. Trimming at V came to 4 bases and at J to 0 bases, leaving 5 bases not matched to a gene. CDR1 is SGHRS and CDR2 is YFSETQ in the germline V gene. The DNA for the CDR3 is TGCGCCAGCAGCGCTGGACTAGCGGGGATCTCCTACGAGCAGTACTTC. Translating it yields CASSAGLAGISYEQYF.

The chain has TRBV6-1 and TRBJ2-7; D may be TRBD2 (6 bases). The V gene's germline CDR1 is MNHNS and CDR2 SASEGT. This CDR3 is built from 15 residues. Trimming took 3 bases from V and 0 from J, leaving 12 bases between them. The CDR3 DNA sequence: TGTGCCAGCAGTGAGCTTGCGGGGAGCTCCTACGAGCAGTACTTC. This translates into CASSELAGSSYEQYF.

The V and J genes are TRBV2 and TRBJ1-2; 7 bases line up with TRBD1. This CDR3 is built from 15 residues. CDR1 is SNHLY and CDR2 is FYNNEI in the germline V gene. V shed 7 bases and J 4 bases; nucleotides not matched to a gene: 12. DNA of the CDR3: TGTGCCAGCAATTCCCGGGACAGCCCTTTCTATGGCTACACCTTC. This codes for CASNSRDSPFYGYTF.

CDR3 nucleotide sequence: TGTGCCAGCAGCTTAGGGGCCTCTGGAAACACCATATATTTT. Translating it yields CASSLGASGNTIYF. The chain joins TRBV5-4 to TRBJ1-3; D perhaps matches TRBD1 (5 bases). CDR1 SGHNT and CDR2 YYREEE come from the germline V gene (reference sequence). The CDR3 has 14 residues. V was cut by 2 bases and J by 0 bases, with 6 bases left in between. Looking up the rest from reference TRBV5-4 and TRBJ1-3 gives the full variable domain: ETGVTQSPTHLIKTRGQQVTLRCSSQSGHNTVSWYQQALGQGPQFIFQYYREEENGRGNFPPRFSGLQFPNYSSELNVNALELDDSALYLCASSLGASGNTIYFGEGSWLTVV.

This rearrangement joins TRBV6-1 to TRBJ2-1; 7 nucleotides line up with TRBD2. Per the germline V gene, CDR1 is MNHNS and CDR2 is SASEGT. With V trimmed by 6 bases and J by 4 bases, 6 bases remained unmatched. The CDR3 is 14 residues long. The CDR3: CASSETSPYNEQFF. DNA of the CDR3: TGTGCCAGCAGCGAGACTAGCCCATACAATGAGCAGTTCTTC.

The V call is TRBV6-4, the J call TRBJ2-1; maybe TRBD2 (6 bases). The CDR3 sequence is 14 residues long. Germline V gives CDR1 MRHNA, CDR2 SNTAGT. Trimming pared 6 bases from V and 7 bases from J, leaving 16 bases between. CDR3 sequence reads: CASSRDSEKNEQFF. CDR3 DNA: TGTGCCAGCAGCCGGGACTCTGAGAAGAATGAGCAGTTCTTC.

The table lists this clone with a count of one. The chain couples TRBV5-4 to TRBJ1-2; D perhaps matches TRBD1 (5 bases). Germline V gene data show CDR1 as SGHNT and CDR2 as YYREEE (reference sequence). CDR3 length: 13 amino acids. V dropped 5 bases and J dropped 6 bases, with 14 bases sitting between them. As DNA, the CDR3 is TGTGCCAGCAGACGAGGGGAGGGCAATGGCTACACCTTC. Amino acid sequence: CASRRGEGNGYTF.

The chain uses TRBV7-9 and TRBJ2-7, with 12 bases that match TRBD2. This CDR3 has 17 residues. With 5 bases clipped from V and 5 bases from J, the junction kept 13 bases outside the gene matches. CDR1 and CDR2 (germline): SEHNR, FQNEAQ (reference sequence). The CDR3, as DNA: TGTGCCAGCAGCCCCGGACTAGCGGGATTCCTTTCTGACGAGCAGTACTTC. The encoded protein is CASSPGLAGFLSDEQYF. Based on the CDR3 plus reference TRBV7-9 and TRBJ2-7, the full variable domain is DTGVSQNPRHKITKRGQNVTFRCDPISEHNRLYWYRQTLGQGPEFLTYFQNEAQLEKSRLLSDRFSAERPKGSFSTLEIQRTEQGDSAMYLCASSPGLAGFLSDEQYFGPGTRLTVT.

The chain couples TRBV27 to TRBJ1-5; TRBD1 might be the D (5 bases). The CDR3 spans 20 residues. Trimming left V 6 bases short and J 5 bases short, with 32 bases between. Germline V CDR1 and CDR2: MNHEY, SMNVEV (reference sequence). The CDR3 sequence is CASSSLGGTRMGEGYQPQHF. The CDR3 region has the DNA TGTGCCAGCAGCTCACTCGGGGGAACCCGCATGGGGGAAGGGTATCAGCCCCAGCATTTT.

V usage is TRBV6-5 and J usage is TRBJ2-1, with D possibly TRBD2 on 5 matching bases. Between the trimmed V and J ends, which lost 6 bases and 2 bases, there was a span of 14 bases. Germline V gene data show CDR1 as MNHEY and CDR2 as SVGAGI. This CDR3 has 15 residues. Here the CDR3 reads CASRERVLTYNEQFF. In nucleotides, the CDR3 is TGTGCCAGCAGGGAGAGGGTACTGACCTACAATGAGCAGTTCTTC.